This is a list of T cell receptor beta chains from one sample in a study of shared clonotypes between healthy human individuals. TCRdb's table, derived via immunoSEQ multiplex PCR, lists solely in-frame clones and lacks some. The data contain millions of clones, approximately 93% of them seen just once; the ten biggest clones take up 0.3% to 0.4%. Sequencing was carried out using naive CD4+ T cells from PBMCs. The receptors were gathered from a man between 18 and 35 years old in good health. Some clones in this sample may be carry-over from other donors' samples. CDR3s include the opening cysteine and the closing phenylalanine or tryptophan. D genes are given only for firm matches. Some rows mark clone size as missing; the rest say once, few, many or name a class of expanded clone.

abundance: once; d_gene: .; j_gene: TRBJ2-7; v_gene: TRBV30; CDR3nt: TGTGCCTGGGAAAGGGAAGAGAGCGAGCAGTACTTC; CDR3aa: CAWEREESEQYF
abundance: .; d_gene: .; j_gene: TRBJ2-5; v_gene: TRBV6-6; CDR3nt: TGTGCCAGCAACGACCTTAGGTACCAAGAGACCCAGTACTTC; CDR3aa: CASNDLRYQETQYF
abundance: .; d_gene: TRBD1; j_gene: TRBJ2-7; v_gene: TRBV6-5; CDR3nt: TGTGCCAGCAGTCGACAGGGGTCGTCCTACGAGCAGTACTTC; CDR3aa: CASSRQGSSYEQYF
abundance: .; d_gene: .; j_gene: TRBJ1-5; v_gene: TRBV7-2; CDR3nt: TGTGCCAGCAGCTTAGGTGGCACGACGGGACAGCCCCAGCATTTT; CDR3aa: CASSLGGTTGQPQHF
abundance: .; d_gene: .; j_gene: TRBJ1-5; v_gene: TRBV5-6; CDR3nt: TGTGCCAGCAGCTCTTCTACCCAGATCGGCAATCAGCCCCAGCATTTT; CDR3aa: CASSSSTQIGNQPQHF
abundance: .; d_gene: .; j_gene: TRBJ1-1; v_gene: TRBV5-6; CDR3nt: TGTGCCAGCAGCTTGGATGTCAGGAACACTGAAGCTTTCTTT; CDR3aa: CASSLDVRNTEAFF
abundance: .; d_gene: .; j_gene: TRBJ2-1; v_gene: TRBV14; CDR3nt: TGTGCCAGCAGCCAAGCTGGCGGGAATGAGCAGTTCTTC; CDR3aa: CASSQAGGNEQFF
abundance: .; d_gene: .; j_gene: TRBJ2-1; v_gene: TRBV27; CDR3nt: TGTGCCAGCAGCCTCACCCGGTACAATGAGCAGTTCTTC; CDR3aa: CASSLTRYNEQFF
abundance: .; d_gene: TRBD1; j_gene: TRBJ2-5; v_gene: TRBV9; CDR3nt: TGTGCCAGCAGCGGAGACAGGGAAGAGACCCAGTACTTC; CDR3aa: CASSGDREETQYF
abundance: .; d_gene: .; j_gene: TRBJ2-7; v_gene: TRBV6-5; CDR3nt: TGTGCCAGCAGTTACGGTGGGGGCTCTGCCTACGAGCAGTACTTC; CDR3aa: CASSYGGGSAYEQYF
abundance: .; d_gene: .; j_gene: TRBJ1-2; v_gene: TRBV28; CDR3nt: TGTGCCAGCAGTTTACTTCTAGGTCAGGGCATTCTTTCCAACTATGGCTACACCTTC; CDR3aa: CASSLLLGQGILSNYGYTF
abundance: .; d_gene: .; j_gene: TRBJ2-3; v_gene: TRBV15; CDR3nt: TGTGCCACCAGCAGGGACGGTAGATCATCTAGCACAGATACGCAGTATTTT; CDR3aa: CATSRDGRSSSTDTQYF
abundance: .; d_gene: .; j_gene: TRBJ1-3; v_gene: TRBV4-1; CDR3nt: TGCGCCAGCAGCCAACCTTACGCGGACAGACGAAACACCATATATTTT; CDR3aa: CASSQPYADRRNTIYF
abundance: .; d_gene: TRBD2; j_gene: TRBJ2-5; v_gene: TRBV7-3; CDR3nt: TGTGCCAGCAGCTTGAGTCGGGAGGGGACCCAGTACTTC; CDR3aa: CASSLSREGTQYF
abundance: .; d_gene: .; j_gene: TRBJ2-1; v_gene: TRBV7-6; CDR3nt: TGTGCCAGCAGCTTAGCTCGTTCCTACAATGAGCAGTTCTTC; CDR3aa: CASSLARSYNEQFF
abundance: .; d_gene: TRBD2; j_gene: TRBJ2-7; v_gene: TRBV4-1; CDR3nt: TGCGCCAGCAGCCGAGGGACTAGCGGGAGGGTGATCCTCAACGAGCAGTACTTC; CDR3aa: CASSRGTSGRVILNEQYF
abundance: .; d_gene: TRBD2; j_gene: TRBJ2-1; v_gene: TRBV28; CDR3nt: TGTGCCAGCAGTCCTAGTTCGGGGACTAGCAGGCATGAGCAGTTCTTC; CDR3aa: CASSPSSGTSRHEQFF
abundance: .; d_gene: .; j_gene: TRBJ2-7; v_gene: TRBV28; CDR3nt: TGTGCCAGCAGTAGGTTTACCTACGAGCAGTACTTC; CDR3aa: CASSRFTYEQYF
abundance: .; d_gene: .; j_gene: TRBJ2-1; v_gene: TRBV15; CDR3nt: TGTGCCACCAGCAGAGACCCCTCTTCTAGTGTCGGGGTGTTCTTC; CDR3aa: CATSRDPSSSVGVFF
abundance: .; d_gene: TRBD1; j_gene: TRBJ2-2; v_gene: TRBV11-3; CDR3nt: TGTGCCAGCAGCTCATTCGGGACAGGAGCACCCGGGGAGCTGTTTTTT; CDR3aa: CASSSFGTGAPGELFF
abundance: .; d_gene: .; j_gene: TRBJ1-1; v_gene: TRBV6-6; CDR3nt: TGTGCCAGCAGTTACTCGGTTTTACCGAACACTGAAGCTTTCTTT; CDR3aa: CASSYSVLPNTEAFF
abundance: .; d_gene: TRBD1; j_gene: TRBJ1-2; v_gene: TRBV28; CDR3nt: TGTGCCAGCAGTGTTCGGGACAGGGGGAATGGCTACACCTTC; CDR3aa: CASSVRDRGNGYTF
abundance: few; d_gene: TRBD1; j_gene: TRBJ1-2; v_gene: TRBV18; CDR3nt: TGTGCCAGCTCACCAGACAGGGGTGATGGCTACACCTTC; CDR3aa: CASSPDRGDGYTF
abundance: .; d_gene: .; j_gene: TRBJ1-5; v_gene: TRBV7-3; CDR3nt: TGTGACAACGGGCAGGGGTTAACTCAGCCCCAGCATTTT; CDR3aa: CDNGQGLTQPQHF
abundance: .; d_gene: .; j_gene: TRBJ1-1; v_gene: TRBV10-1; CDR3nt: TGCGCCAGCAGTGTGACTACCATGAGCACTGAAGCTTTCTTT; CDR3aa: CASSVTTMSTEAFF
abundance: .; d_gene: .; j_gene: TRBJ1-1; v_gene: TRBV28; CDR3nt: TGTGCCAGCAGAAGACAGATGAACACTGAAGCTTTCTTT; CDR3aa: CASRRQMNTEAFF
abundance: .; d_gene: TRBD1; j_gene: TRBJ1-2; v_gene: TRBV10-2; CDR3nt: TGCGCCAGCAGGGCCGGAGACAGGGGAAGCGGCTACACCTTC; CDR3aa: CASRAGDRGSGYTF